This TCR beta chain is drawn from a study of OX40 agonist ivuxolimab in advanced cancers. Study as a whole: Patients received ivuxolimab, an intravenous treatment, every 2 weeks at 0.01 to 10 mg/kg. Patients receiving dose escalation had hepatocellular carcinoma, melanoma, renal cell or head and neck cancer. Of mixed ages from about 20 to 80 and averaging roughly 64 years, the group was just under 85% male. General study points: The investigators did not determine what antigen specificity the expanded peripheral T cells had.

From germline, CDR1 is SGHDN and CDR2 FVKESK. V lost 3 bases and J lost 6; bases outside the gene matches: 7. This CDR3 is 15 amino acids long. Here immunoSEQ multiplex PCR was the method, and the copy in TCRdb shows in-frame clones only, minus some. The sample carries tens of thousands of clones, more than 75% recorded once. This clone was detected a few times. Its antigen remains unidentified. The clonotype originates from an adult with an advanced solid tumor such as melanoma, head and neck, liver or kidney cancer. V usage is TRBV14 and J usage is TRBJ2-4, with 8 bases identical to TRBD2. The specimen comprised CD4+ or CD8+ T cells sorted from blood, sampled in a trial of the OX40 agonist ivuxolimab. This chain's CDR3 is CASSQFESGGNIQYF. The CDR3 DNA follows: TGTGCCAGCAGCCAGTTTGAAAGCGGGGGAAACATTCAGTACTTC.